This T cell receptor (beta chain) was documented in a study of siplizumab effects on memory and regulatory T cells (dated by TCRdb to about 2019). For context, the study as a whole: The effect of the anti-CD2 antibody siplizumab on alloreactive T-cell subsets was examined in allogeneic mixed lymphocyte reactions constructed from human PBMCs. The research as a whole found: Whether proliferating Tregs from siplizumab cultures were suppressive was not functionally confirmed. Compared with memory T cells, unstimulated naive T cells appeared more diverse, and naive cells seemed to make a substantial contribution to the alloresponse. Siplizumab significantly lowered the cumulative frequency of alloreactive sequences that could be traced to unstimulated CD4+ memory T cells. Roughly 75-95% of proliferating CD4+ or CD8+ clones could not be assigned a naive or memory phenotype. Among mappable alloreactive CD4+ clones, the Treg-derived fraction averaged nearly 70% with siplizumab versus about 25% in control reactions. Because sequences below about 10^-5 frequency were poorly captured, only a minor fraction of alloreactive clones could be mapped to unstimulated subsets.

Libraries were built with the immunoSEQ multiplex PCR assay. Approximately 100,000 TCR templates per sample were assayed on the deep sequencing platform. Genomic DNA extracted from sorted T cells was used for TCRbeta CDR3 sequencing. In the paper's pipeline: The R programming language was used for clonal analysis of the TCRbeta CDR3 data. Alloreactive CD4+ and CD8+ clones were defined by comparing unstimulated samples with post-reaction CFSE-low samples. By matching sequences to the repertoires of sorted unstimulated Treg and non-Treg cells, each alloreactive CD4+ clone was assigned a regulatory or non-regulatory origin. In TCRdb, the immuneACCESS table is reduced to in-frame sequences with V and J assigned. These tables do not hold every clone; where another copy was compared, an unresolved V gene accounts for under half, and the others remain unexplained. V and J calls and clone size follow that table, whereas D and trimming were derived from the DNA. The sample contains 99,000 or so clones, just over 90% of them found a single time. The ten largest clones represent around 0.3% of the sample.

Remarks on this clone: The target of this receptor is not known. One base away there is no much larger clone; base qualities are not given.

Sorted unstimulated T cells and proliferating T cells recovered from mixed lymphocyte reactions underwent TCRbeta CDR3 sequencing. Fresh whole blood from about ten HLA-typed healthy donors served as the source for isolating PBMCs. As encoded in the germline V gene, CDR1 is SGHRS while CDR2 is YFSETQ. V gives up 3 bases and J gives up 2 bases, and the segment between their germline ends measures 2 bases. From cysteine to phenylalanine, the CDR3 is 12 amino acids long. The DNA shown is the 36-base CDR3, in frame from base 1. The chain is made from TRBV5-1 and TRBJ2-2, with the D gene call left open. Material for sequencing was CD4+ T cells sorted from blood. The TCR sequence derives from a human donor in good health. The CDR3 has the sequence CASSSNTGELFF. Read as DNA, the sequence is TGCGCCAGCAGCTCTAACACCGGGGAGCTGTTTTTT.